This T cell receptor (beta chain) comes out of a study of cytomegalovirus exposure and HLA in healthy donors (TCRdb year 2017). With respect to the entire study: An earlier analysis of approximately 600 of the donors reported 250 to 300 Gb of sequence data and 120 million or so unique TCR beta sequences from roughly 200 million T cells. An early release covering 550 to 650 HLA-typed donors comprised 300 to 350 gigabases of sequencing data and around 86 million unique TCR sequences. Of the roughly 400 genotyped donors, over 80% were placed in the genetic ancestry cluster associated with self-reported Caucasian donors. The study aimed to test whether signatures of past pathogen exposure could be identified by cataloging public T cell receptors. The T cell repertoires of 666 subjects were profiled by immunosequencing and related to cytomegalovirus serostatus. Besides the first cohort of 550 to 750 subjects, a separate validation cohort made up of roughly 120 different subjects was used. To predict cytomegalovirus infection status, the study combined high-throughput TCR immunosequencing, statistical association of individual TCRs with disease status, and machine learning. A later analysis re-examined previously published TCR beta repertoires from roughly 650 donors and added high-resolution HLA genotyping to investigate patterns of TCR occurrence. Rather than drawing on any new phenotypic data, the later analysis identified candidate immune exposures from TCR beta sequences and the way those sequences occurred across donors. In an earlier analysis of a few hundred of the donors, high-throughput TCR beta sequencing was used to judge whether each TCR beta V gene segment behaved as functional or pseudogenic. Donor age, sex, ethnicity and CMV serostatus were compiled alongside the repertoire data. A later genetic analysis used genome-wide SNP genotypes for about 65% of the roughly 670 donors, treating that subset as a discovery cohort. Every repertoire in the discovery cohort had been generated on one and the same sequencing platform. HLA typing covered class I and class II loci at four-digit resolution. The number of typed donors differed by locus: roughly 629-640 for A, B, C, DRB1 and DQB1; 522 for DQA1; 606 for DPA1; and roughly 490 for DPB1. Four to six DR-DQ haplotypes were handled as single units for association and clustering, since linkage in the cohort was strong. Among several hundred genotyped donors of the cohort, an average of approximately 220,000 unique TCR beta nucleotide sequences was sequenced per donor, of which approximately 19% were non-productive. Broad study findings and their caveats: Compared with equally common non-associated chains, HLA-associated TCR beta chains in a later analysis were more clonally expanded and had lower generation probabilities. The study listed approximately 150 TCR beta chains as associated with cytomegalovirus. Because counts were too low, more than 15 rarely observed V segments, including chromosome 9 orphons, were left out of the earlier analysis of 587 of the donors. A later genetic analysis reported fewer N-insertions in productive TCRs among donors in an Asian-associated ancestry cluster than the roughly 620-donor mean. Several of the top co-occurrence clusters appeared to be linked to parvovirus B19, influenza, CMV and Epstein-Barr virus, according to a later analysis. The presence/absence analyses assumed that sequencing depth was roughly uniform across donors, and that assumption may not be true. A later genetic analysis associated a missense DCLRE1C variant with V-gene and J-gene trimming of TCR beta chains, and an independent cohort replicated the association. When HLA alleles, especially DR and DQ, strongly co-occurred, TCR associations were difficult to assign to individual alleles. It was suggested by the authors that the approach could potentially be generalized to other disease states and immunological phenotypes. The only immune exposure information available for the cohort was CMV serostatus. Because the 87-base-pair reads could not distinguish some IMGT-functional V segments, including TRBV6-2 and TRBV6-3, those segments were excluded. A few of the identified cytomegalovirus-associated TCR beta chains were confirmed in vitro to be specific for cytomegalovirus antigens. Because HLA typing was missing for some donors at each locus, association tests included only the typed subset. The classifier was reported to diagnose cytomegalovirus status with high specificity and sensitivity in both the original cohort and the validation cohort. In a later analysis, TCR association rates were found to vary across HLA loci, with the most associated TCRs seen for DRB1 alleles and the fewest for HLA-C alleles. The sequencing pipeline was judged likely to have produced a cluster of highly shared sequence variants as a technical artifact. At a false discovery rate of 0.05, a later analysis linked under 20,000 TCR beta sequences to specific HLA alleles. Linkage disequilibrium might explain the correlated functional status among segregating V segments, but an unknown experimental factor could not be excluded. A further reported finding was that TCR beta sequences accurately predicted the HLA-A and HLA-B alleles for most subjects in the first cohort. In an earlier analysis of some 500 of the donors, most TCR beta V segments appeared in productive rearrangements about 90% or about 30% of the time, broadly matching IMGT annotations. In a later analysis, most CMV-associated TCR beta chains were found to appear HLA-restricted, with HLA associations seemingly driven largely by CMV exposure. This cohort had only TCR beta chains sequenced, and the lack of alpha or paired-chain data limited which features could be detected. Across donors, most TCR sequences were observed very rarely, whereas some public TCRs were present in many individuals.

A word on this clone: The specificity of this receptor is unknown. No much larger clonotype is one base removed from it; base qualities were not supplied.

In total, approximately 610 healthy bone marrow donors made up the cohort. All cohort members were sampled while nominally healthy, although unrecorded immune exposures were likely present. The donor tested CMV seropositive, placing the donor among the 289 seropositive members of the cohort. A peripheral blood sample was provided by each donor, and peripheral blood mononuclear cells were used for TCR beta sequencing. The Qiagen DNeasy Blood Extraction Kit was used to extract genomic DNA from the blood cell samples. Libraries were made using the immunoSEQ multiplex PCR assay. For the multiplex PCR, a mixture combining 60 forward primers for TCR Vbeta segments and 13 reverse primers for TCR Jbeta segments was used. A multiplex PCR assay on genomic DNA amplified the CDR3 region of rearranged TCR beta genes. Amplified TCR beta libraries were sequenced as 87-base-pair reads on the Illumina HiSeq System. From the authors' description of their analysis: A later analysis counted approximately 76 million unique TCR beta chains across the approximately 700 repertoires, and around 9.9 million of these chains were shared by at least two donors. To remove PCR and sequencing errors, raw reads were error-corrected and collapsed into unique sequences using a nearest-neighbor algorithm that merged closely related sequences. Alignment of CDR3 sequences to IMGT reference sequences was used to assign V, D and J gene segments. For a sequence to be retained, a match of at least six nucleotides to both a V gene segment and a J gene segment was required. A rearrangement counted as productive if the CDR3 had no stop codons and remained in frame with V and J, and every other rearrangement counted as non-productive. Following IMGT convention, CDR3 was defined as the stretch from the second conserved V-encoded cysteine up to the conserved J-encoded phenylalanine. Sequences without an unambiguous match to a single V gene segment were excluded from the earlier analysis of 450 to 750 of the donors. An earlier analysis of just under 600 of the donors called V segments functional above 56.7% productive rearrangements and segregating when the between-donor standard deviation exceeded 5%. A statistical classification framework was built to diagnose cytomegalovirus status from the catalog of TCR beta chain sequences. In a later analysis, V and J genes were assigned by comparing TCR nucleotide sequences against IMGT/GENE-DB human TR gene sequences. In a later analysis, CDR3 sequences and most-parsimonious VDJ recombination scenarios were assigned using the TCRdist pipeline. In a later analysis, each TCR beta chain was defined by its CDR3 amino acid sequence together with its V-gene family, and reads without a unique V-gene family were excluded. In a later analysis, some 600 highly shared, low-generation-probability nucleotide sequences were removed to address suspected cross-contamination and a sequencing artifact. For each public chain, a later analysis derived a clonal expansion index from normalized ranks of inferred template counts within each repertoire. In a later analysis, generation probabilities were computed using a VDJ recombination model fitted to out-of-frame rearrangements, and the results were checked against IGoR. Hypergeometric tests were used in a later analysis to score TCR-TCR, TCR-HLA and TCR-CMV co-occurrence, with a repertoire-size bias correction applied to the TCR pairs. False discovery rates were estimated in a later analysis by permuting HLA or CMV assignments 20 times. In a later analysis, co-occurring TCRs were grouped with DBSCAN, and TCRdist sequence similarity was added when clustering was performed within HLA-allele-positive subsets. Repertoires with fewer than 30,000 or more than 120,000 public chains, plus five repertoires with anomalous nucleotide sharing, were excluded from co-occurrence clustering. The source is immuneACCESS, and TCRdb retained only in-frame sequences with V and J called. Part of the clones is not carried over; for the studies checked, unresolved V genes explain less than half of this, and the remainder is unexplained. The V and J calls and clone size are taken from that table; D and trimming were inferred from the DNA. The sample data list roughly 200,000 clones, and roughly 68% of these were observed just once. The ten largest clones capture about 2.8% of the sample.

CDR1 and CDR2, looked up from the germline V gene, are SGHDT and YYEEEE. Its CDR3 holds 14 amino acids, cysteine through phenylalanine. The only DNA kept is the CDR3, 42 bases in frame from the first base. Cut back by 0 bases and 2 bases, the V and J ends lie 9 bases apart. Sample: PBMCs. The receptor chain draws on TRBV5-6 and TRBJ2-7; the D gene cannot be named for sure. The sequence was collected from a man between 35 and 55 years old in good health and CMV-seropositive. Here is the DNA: TGTGCCAGCAGCTTGGACGGAGCTACCTACGAGCAGTACTTC. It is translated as CASSLDGATYEQYF.